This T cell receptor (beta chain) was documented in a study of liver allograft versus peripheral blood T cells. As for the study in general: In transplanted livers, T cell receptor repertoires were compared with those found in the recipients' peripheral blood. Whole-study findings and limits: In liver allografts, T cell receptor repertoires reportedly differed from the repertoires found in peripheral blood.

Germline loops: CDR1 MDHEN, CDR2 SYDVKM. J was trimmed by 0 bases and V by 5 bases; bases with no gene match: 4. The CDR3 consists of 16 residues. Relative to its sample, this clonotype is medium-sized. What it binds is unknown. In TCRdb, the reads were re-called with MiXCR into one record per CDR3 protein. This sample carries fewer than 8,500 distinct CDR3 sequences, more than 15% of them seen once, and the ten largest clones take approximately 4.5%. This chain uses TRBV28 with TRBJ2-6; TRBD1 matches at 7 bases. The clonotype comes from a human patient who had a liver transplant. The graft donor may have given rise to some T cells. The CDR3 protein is CASSRQGHSGANVLTF. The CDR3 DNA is TGTGCCAGCAGTAGACAGGGCCACTCTGGGGCCAACGTCCTGACTTTC. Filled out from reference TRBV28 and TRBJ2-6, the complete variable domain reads DVKVTQSSRYLVKRTGEKVFLECVQDMDHENMFWYRQDPGLGLRLIYFSYDVKMKEKGDIPEGYSVSREKKERFSLILESASTNQTSMYLCASSRQGHSGANVLTFGAGSRLTVL.